The source of this T cell receptor beta chain is a study of beta chain bispecific antibodies for T cell cancers. Study outcomes and limitations: Normal T cells contributed less of the targeted TRBV signal than the leukemia cells did. After anti-TRBV12 rather than anti-CD19 exposure, TRBV12-3 made up around 99% less of total TRBV signal.

Clonotype quantities came from unique molecular identifier barcode counts. TCRdb reanalysed the 5' RACE reads using MiXCR and keeps one entry per CDR3 protein. The sample yields about 20,000 distinct CDR3 sequences, approximately 2.2% seen once. Germline CDR1 and CDR2: DFQATT and SNEGSKA (reference sequence). V was shortened by 6 bases and J by 3 bases, with 15 bases between the two germline ends. This CDR3 has 14 residues. Either OKT3 anti-CD3 antibody or CD3/CD28 beads expanded T cells from blood mononuclear cells over roughly three days. This clonotype was recorded many times. Its antigen is not known.

This specimen was healthy donor T cells cultured with leukemia cells, taken from a culture containing a bispecific antibody targeting TCR Vbeta12. The chain carries TRBV20-1 and TRBJ2-1, with a weak D call TRBD2 (5 bases). The origin of this receptor is a human donor in good health. Some clones in this sample may be carry-over from other donors' samples. The CDR3 bases are TGCAGTGCACCCTACGGGGTCAACTACAATGAGCAGTTCTTC. Translating it yields CSAPYGVNYNEQFF.